The clone carrying this T cell receptor beta chain was observed many times. The CDR3 loop spans 12 amino acids. Germline loops: CDR1 MRHNA, CDR2 SNTAGT. V was clipped by 8 bases and J by 2 bases, with 6 bases between them. The data originate from a study of blood T cell repertoires in COVID-19. Turning to the study itself: Sites in the United States, Italy and Spain provided acute and convalescent COVID-19 samples. T cells, B-cell-depleted T cells, or PBMCs provided the cDNA or gDNA that served as material.

Per the original data handling: Nucleated cell counts were estimated from reference gene primer amplification. Clones were read by immunoSEQ multiplex PCR, and TCRdb kept only the in-frame ones, dropping some. V, J and clone size were drawn from that table, and D and trimming were deduced from the DNA. The sample carries roughly 280,000 clones, around 83% recorded once. The sequencing input was peripheral blood. V usage is TRBV6-4 and J usage is TRBJ2-2, with D tentatively TRBD1 (6 bases). The receptor was isolated from a man younger than 35 with active or convalescent COVID-19. As DNA, the CDR3 is TGTGCCAGCGGGACAAACACCGGGGAGCTGTTTTTT. This gives the protein CASGTNTGELFF.